A selection of T cell receptor beta chains follows, all from one sample in a study of CD8+CD57+ T cells in acquired aplastic anemia. TCRdb reprocessed the reads via MiXCR and lists one record per CDR3 protein. This sample has 150,000 to 200,000 distinct CDR3 sequences, with around 45% found just once. The sequenced sample consisted of sorted CD4+, CD8+, or CD8+CD57+ T cells (not recorded which) from PBMCs. These receptors were taken from a human donor in good health. CDR3s include the opening cysteine and the closing phenylalanine or tryptophan. A D gene is named only where the DNA matches it firmly. Rows may omit the clone size; those that give it use once, few, many or a size class.

len	j_gene	abundance	v_gene	d_gene	CDR3aa	CDR3nt
15	TRBJ2-7	many	TRBV5-1	NA	CASSPTADGPYEQYF	TGCGCCAGCAGCCCTACTGCGGACGGACCCTACGAGCAGTACTTC
14	TRBJ1-2	few	TRBV18	TRBD1	CASSPGQEATGYTF	TGTGCCAGCTCACCGGGACAGGAGGCAACTGGCTACACCTTC
14	TRBJ2-1	many	TRBV2	TRBD2	CASSVQRGGPEQFF	TGTGCCAGCAGTGTACAGCGGGGGGGCCCTGAGCAGTTCTTC
14	TRBJ1-5	NA	TRBV2	NA	CASSKDLSNQPQHF	TGTGCCAGCAGTAAAGACCTAAGTAATCAGCCCCAGCATTTT
15	TRBJ2-5	many	TRBV10-1	NA	CASSESVLTAETQYF	TGCGCCAGCAGTGAGTCGGTCCTGACCGCGGAGACCCAGTACTTC
15	TRBJ2-1	few	TRBV7-2	TRBD2	CASSNPGLADIEQFF	TGTGCCAGCAGCAACCCGGGACTAGCGGATATCGAGCAGTTCTTC
13	TRBJ2-7	NA	TRBV6-5	TRBD1	CASSYGGQSEQYF	TGTGCCAGCAGTTACGGGGGACAGTCCGAGCAGTACTTC
13	TRBJ1-4	NA	TRBV20-1	TRBD1	CSAGTGRREKLFF	TGCAGTGCCGGGACAGGGAGGCGTGAAAAACTGTTTTTT
16	TRBJ2-7	many	TRBV14	TRBD1	CASSQDPGQGPSEQYF	TGTGCCAGCAGCCAAGACCCGGGACAGGGACCGTCCGAGCAGTACTTC
14	TRBJ2-7	many	TRBV5-4	NA	CASSLGRSAYEQYF	TGTGCCAGCAGCTTGGGCAGGAGCGCCTACGAGCAGTACTTC
14	TRBJ2-5	NA	TRBV7-2	NA	CASSQGNPKETQYF	TGTGCCAGCAGCCAAGGTAACCCGAAAGAGACCCAGTACTTC
14	TRBJ1-1	NA	TRBV24-1	NA	CATSGAGSGTEAFF	TGTGCCACCAGTGGTGCAGGGAGTGGCACTGAAGCTTTCTTT
15	TRBJ2-7	many	TRBV14	TRBD2	CASSLTRDYRYEQYF	TGTGCCAGCAGCCTTACCCGGGACTATCGGTACGAGCAGTACTTC
13	TRBJ2-5	few	TRBV7-8	NA	CASSAQAAETQYF	TGTGCCAGCAGCGCTCAGGCTGCGGAGACCCAGTACTTC
15	TRBJ2-7	NA	TRBV29-1	NA	CSAGPGAGSSYEQYF	TGCAGTGCTGGGCCGGGGGCGGGGAGCTCCTACGAGCAGTACTTC
13	TRBJ1-5	once	TRBV19	NA	CASTDYSNQPQHF	TGTGCCAGTACAGACTATAGCAATCAGCCCCAGCATTTT
13	TRBJ1-1	NA	TRBV2	NA	CASTTSENTEAFF	TGTGCCAGCACCACCTCAGAGAACACTGAAGCTTTCTTT
13	TRBJ1-1	many	TRBV4-3	NA	CASSQWKNTEAFF	TGCGCCAGCAGCCAATGGAAGAACACTGAAGCTTTCTTT
15	TRBJ1-1	NA	TRBV19	TRBD1	CASSMYHPGGTEAFF	TGTGCCAGTAGTATGTATCATCCAGGGGGCACTGAAGCTTTCTTT
13	TRBJ2-2	many	TRBV7-3	NA	CASSWVLTGELFF	TGTGCCAGCAGCTGGGTCCTAACCGGGGAGCTGTTTTTT
13	TRBJ2-5	NA	TRBV20-1	NA	CSAGAGDQETQYF	TGCAGTGCAGGGGCAGGAGATCAAGAGACCCAGTACTTC
15	TRBJ1-5	many	TRBV7-2	TRBD1	CASSLVVTGKQPQHF	TGTGCCAGCAGCTTAGTCGTGACAGGGAAGCAGCCCCAGCATTTT
15	TRBJ2-1	NA	TRBV6-2/TRBV6-3	TRBD2	CASSYSGLASNEQFF	TGTGCCAGCAGTTACTCTGGACTAGCGTCCAATGAGCAGTTCTTC
15	TRBJ2-1	NA	TRBV29-1	TRBD2	CSVERVTSGGTEQFF	TGCAGCGTTGAAAGGGTGACTAGCGGGGGTACTGAGCAGTTCTTC
12	TRBJ2-1	NA	TRBV20-1	TRBD2	CSARLADNEQFF	TGCAGTGCTAGACTAGCGGACAATGAGCAGTTCTTC
12	TRBJ2-7	medium-sized	TRBV7-6	NA	CASSHYTYEQYF	TGTGCCAGCAGCCATTACACATACGAGCAGTACTTC
15	TRBJ1-2	many	TRBV24-1	NA	CATSDPRLANYGYTF	TGTGCCACCAGTGATCCCCGGTTGGCTAACTATGGCTACACCTTC
15	TRBJ1-5	few	TRBV6-2/TRBV6-3	NA	CASKKGRGTDQPQHF	TGTGCCAGCAAAAAGGGGAGGGGCACAGATCAGCCCCAGCATTTT
18	TRBJ1-1	many	TRBV4-1	TRBD1	CASSQEDGTGTINTEAFF	TGCGCCAGCAGCCAGGAAGATGGGACAGGGACGATAAACACTGAAGCTTTCTTT
13	TRBJ2-7	NA	TRBV12-5	NA	CASGLYEGGEQYF	TGTGCTAGTGGTTTGTACGAGGGGGGAGAGCAGTACTTC
16	TRBJ1-5	NA	TRBV12-3/TRBV12-4	NA	CASSPPGGLGSQPQHF	TGTGCCAGCAGTCCCCCCGGAGGGCTTGGGAGTCAGCCCCAGCATTTT
13	TRBJ1-1	NA	TRBV19	NA	CASTFWVGTEAFF	TGTGCCAGTACCTTCTGGGTGGGGACTGAAGCTTTCTTT
15	TRBJ2-3	many	TRBV7-3	TRBD2	CASNRTSGRGDTQYF	TGTGCCAGCAACCGGACTAGCGGGAGAGGAGATACGCAGTATTTT
13	TRBJ2-7	many	TRBV6-5	NA	CASSLSPLGEQYF	TGTGCCAGCAGCCTATCCCCGCTCGGCGAGCAGTACTTC
14	TRBJ2-1	NA	TRBV11-2	NA	CASSPGGHNNEQFF	TGTGCCAGCAGCCCGGGGGGACACAACAATGAGCAGTTCTTC
16	TRBJ1-5	NA	TRBV2	TRBD1	CASSETGQGRNQPQHF	TGTGCCAGCAGTGAGACAGGACAGGGGAGGAATCAGCCCCAGCATTTT
16	TRBJ1-5	NA	TRBV2	NA	CASRPSGPRGAQPQHF	TGTGCCAGCAGACCTTCCGGGCCCAGGGGAGCTCAGCCCCAGCATTTT
13	TRBJ2-3	many	TRBV7-8	NA	CASSLVTENTQYF	TGTGCCAGCAGCTTGGTGACGGAAAATACGCAGTATTTT
13	TRBJ1-4	many	TRBV6-1	TRBD1	CASSPWTGNELFF	TGTGCCAGCAGTCCATGGACAGGCAACGAACTGTTTTTT
15	TRBJ2-2	NA	TRBV5-1	NA	CASSPEPKGIGGLFF	TGCGCCAGCAGCCCGGAACCGAAGGGGATCGGGGGGCTGTTTTTT
14	TRBJ2-7	NA	TRBV7-9	NA	CASSLEDRSYEQYF	TGTGCCAGCAGCTTGGAGGACAGATCCTACGAGCAGTACTTC
15	TRBJ2-7	NA	TRBV9	NA	CASSVGLALTYEQYF	TGTGCCAGCAGCGTAGGTCTAGCCTTAACCTACGAGCAGTACTTC
13	TRBJ1-2	NA	TRBV29-1	TRBD1	CSVALGQGMGYTF	TGCAGCGTTGCTCTGGGACAGGGGATGGGCTACACCTTC
14	TRBJ2-5	once	TRBV19	TRBD2	CASNLYRGDQPQYF	TGTGCCAGCAATCTCTATCGGGGGGATCAGCCCCAGTACTTC
15	TRBJ2-7	NA	TRBV20-1	NA	CSASGADRQSYEQYF	TGCAGTGCTAGTGGGGCGGACAGACAATCCTACGAGCAGTACTTC
16	TRBJ1-1	NA	TRBV12-5	TRBD1	CASKADRGWMGTEAFF	TGTGCTAGTAAGGCGGACAGGGGATGGATGGGAACTGAAGCTTTCTTT
16	TRBJ2-2	NA	TRBV9	TRBD2	CASSLAIASGTGDLFF	TGTGCCAGCAGCTTGGCCATCGCTAGCGGCACCGGGGATCTGTTTTTT
15	TRBJ2-7	many	TRBV28	TRBD1	CASSWAGTGTYEQYF	TGTGCCAGCAGTTGGGCGGGGACAGGGACGTACGAGCAGTACTTC
16	TRBJ2-1	many	TRBV7-8	TRBD2	CASSPPGLAVYNEQFF	TGTGCCAGCAGCCCCCCGGGACTAGCGGTATACAATGAGCAGTTCTTC
13	TRBJ1-2	many	TRBV6-1	TRBD1	CASRRDRESGYTF	TGTGCCAGCAGACGGGACAGGGAGAGCGGCTACACCTTC
14	TRBJ2-7	NA	TRBV19	NA	CATGSGGASYEQYF	TGTGCCACCGGGAGCGGCGGAGCCTCCTACGAACAGTACTTC
13	TRBJ1-6	NA	TRBV20-1	TRBD1	CSTSGGPNSPLHF	TGCAGTACTTCAGGGGGCCCGAATTCACCCCTCCACTTT
14	TRBJ1-2	many	TRBV12-3/TRBV12-4	NA	CASRRRQANYGYTF	TGTGCCAGCAGACGTAGACAGGCTAACTATGGCTACACCTTC